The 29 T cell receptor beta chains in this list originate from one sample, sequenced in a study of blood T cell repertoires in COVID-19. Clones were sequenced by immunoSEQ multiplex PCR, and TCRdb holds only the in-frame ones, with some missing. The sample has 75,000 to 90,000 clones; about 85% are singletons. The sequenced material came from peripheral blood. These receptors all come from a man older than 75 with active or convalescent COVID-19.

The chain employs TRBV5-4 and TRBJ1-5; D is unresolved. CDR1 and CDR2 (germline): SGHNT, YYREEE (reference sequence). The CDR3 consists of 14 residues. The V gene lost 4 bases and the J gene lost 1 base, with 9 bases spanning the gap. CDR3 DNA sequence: TGTGCCAGCAGCCTGGGCGGAAGCAATCAGCCCCAGCATTTT. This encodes CASSLGGSNQPQHF.

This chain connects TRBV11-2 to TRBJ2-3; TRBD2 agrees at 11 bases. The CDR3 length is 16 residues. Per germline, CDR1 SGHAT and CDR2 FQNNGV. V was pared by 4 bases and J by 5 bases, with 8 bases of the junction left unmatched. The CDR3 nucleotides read TGTGCCAGCAGCTCGACGGTAGCGGGGGGGATAGATACGCAGTATTTT. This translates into CASSSTVAGGIDTQYF.

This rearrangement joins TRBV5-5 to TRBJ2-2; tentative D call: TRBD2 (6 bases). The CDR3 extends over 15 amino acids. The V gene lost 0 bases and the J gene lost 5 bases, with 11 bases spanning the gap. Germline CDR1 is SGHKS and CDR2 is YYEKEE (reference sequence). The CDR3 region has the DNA TGTGCCAGCAGCTTGGTGGAGGGAGGAACCGGGGAGCTGTTTTTT. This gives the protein CASSLVEGGTGELFF.

The CDR3 spells CSVEVRGSSRADTQYF. The CDR3 nucleotides read TGCAGCGTTGAAGTAAGAGGGTCTAGTAGGGCAGATACGCAGTATTTT. The gene calls are TRBV29-1 and TRBJ2-3, with a possible D match to TRBD2 (5 bases). This CDR3 comprises 16 residues. CDR1 is SQVTM and CDR2 is ANQGSEA in the germline V gene. The V gene lost 1 base and the J gene lost 4 bases, with 18 bases spanning the gap.

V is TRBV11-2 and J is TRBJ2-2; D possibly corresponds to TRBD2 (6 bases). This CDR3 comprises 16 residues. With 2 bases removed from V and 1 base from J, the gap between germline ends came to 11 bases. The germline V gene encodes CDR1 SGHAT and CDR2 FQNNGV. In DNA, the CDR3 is TGTGCCAGCAGCTTATCTAGGCGGGAGAACACCGGGGAGCTGTTTTTT. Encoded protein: CASSLSRRENTGELFF.

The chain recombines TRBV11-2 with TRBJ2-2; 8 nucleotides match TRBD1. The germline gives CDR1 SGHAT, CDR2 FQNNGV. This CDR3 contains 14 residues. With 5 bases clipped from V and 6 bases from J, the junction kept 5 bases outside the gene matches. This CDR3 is CASSKDRVPGELFF. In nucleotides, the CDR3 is TGTGCCAGCAGCAAGGACAGGGTCCCCGGGGAGCTGTTTTTT.

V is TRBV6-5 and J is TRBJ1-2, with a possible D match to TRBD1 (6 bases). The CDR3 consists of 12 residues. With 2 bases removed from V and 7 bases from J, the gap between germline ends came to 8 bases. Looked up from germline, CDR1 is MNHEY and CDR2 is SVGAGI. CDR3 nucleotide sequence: TGTGCCAGCAGTTACGCCAGGGGTGGCTACACCTTC. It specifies CASSYARGGYTF.

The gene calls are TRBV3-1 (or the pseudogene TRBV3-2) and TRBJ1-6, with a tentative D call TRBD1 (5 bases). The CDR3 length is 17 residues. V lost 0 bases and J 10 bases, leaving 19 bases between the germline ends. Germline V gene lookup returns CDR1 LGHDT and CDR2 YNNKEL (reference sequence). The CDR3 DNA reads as TGTGCCAGCAGCCAAGACCAGGCAGGGAGGACTAAGTCACCCCTCCACTTT. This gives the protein CASSQDQAGRTKSPLHF.

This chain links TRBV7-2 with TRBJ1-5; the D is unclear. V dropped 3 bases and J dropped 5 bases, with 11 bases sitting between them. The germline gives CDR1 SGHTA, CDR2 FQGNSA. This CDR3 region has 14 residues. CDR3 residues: CASSFRGQDQPQHF. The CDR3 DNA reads TGTGCCAGCAGCTTCCGAGGGCAGGATCAGCCCCAGCATTTT.

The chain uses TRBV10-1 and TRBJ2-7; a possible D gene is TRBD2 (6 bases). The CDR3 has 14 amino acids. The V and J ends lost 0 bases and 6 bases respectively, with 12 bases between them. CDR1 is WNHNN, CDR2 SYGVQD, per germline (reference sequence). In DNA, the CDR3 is TGCGCCAGCAGTGAGTCGGTGGTGGGGGGCGAGCAGTACGTC. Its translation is CASSESVVGGEQYV.

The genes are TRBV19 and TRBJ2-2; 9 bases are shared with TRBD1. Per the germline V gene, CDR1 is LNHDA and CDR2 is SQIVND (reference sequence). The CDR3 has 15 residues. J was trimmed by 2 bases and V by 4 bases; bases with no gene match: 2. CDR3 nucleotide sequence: TGTGCCAGTAGTAGGGGACAGGGTAACACCGGGGAGCTGTTTTTT. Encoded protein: CASSRGQGNTGELFF. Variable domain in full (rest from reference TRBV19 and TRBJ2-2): DGGITQSPKYLFRKEGQNVTLSCEQNLNHDAMYWYRQDPGQGLRLIYYSQIVNDFQKGDIAEGYSVSREKKESFPLTVTSAQKNPTAFYLCASSRGQGNTGELFFGEGSRLTVL.

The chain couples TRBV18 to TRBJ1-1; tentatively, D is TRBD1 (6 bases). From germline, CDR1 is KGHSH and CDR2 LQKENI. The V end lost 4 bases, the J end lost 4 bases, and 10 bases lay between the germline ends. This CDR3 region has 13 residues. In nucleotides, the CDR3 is TGTGCCAGCTCACGGGGGCAGGGCACTGAAGCTTTCTTT. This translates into CASSRGQGTEAFF.

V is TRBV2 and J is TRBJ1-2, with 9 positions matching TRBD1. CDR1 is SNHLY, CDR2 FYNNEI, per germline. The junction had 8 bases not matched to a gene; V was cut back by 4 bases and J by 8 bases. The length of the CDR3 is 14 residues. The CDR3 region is CASSAGTGLFGYTF. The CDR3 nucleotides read TGTGCCAGCAGTGCCGGGACAGGGTTGTTCGGCTACACCTTC.

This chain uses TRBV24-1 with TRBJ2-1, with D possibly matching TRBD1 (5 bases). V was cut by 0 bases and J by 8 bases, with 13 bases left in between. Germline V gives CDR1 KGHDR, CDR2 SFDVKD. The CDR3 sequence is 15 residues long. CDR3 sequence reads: CATSDLDRRGDEQFF. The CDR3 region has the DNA TGTGCCACCAGTGATTTGGACAGACGTGGCGATGAGCAGTTCTTC.

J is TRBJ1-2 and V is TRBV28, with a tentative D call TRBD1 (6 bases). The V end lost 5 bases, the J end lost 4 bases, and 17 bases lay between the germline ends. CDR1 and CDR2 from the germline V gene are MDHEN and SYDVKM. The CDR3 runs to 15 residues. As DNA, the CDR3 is TGTGCCAGCAGTACCGCTCTGACAGGTGTCTATGGCTACACCTTC. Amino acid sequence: CASSTALTGVYGYTF.

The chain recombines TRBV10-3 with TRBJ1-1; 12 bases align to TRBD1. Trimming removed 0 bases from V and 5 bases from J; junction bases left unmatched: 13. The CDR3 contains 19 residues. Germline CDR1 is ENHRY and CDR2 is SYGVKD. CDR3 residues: CAISESPLGGTGGWTEAFF. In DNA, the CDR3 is TGTGCCATCAGTGAGTCCCCCTTGGGTGGGACAGGGGGCTGGACTGAAGCTTTCTTT.

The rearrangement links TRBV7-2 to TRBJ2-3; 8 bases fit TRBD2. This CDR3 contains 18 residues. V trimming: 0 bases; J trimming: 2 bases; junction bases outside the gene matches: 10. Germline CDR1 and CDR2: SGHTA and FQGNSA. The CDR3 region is CASSLAGGGIIYTDTQYF. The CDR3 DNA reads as TGTGCCAGCAGCTTAGCCGGGGGGGGCATCATTTACACAGATACGCAGTATTTT.

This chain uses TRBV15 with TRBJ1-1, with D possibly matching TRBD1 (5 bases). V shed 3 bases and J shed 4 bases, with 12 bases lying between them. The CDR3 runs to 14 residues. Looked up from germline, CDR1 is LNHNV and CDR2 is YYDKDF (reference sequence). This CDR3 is CATSRGGGVTEAFF. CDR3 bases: TGTGCCACCAGCAGGGGGGGAGGGGTCACTGAAGCTTTCTTT.

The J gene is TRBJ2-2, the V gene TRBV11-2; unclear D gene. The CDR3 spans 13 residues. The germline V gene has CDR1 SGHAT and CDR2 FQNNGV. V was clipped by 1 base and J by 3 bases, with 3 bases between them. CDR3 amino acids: CASSLAHTGELFF. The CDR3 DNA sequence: TGTGCCAGCAGCTTAGCTCACACCGGGGAGCTGTTTTTT.

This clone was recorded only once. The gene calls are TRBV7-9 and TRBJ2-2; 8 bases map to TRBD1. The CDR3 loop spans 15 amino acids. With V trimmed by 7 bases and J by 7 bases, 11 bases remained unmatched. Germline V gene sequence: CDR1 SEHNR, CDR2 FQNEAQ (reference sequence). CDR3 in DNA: TGTGCCAGCACCACGGACAGGGTCTCAATCGGGGAGCTGTTTTTT. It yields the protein CASTTDRVSIGELFF. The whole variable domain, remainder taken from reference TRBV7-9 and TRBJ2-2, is DTGVSQNPRHKITKRGQNVTFRCDPISEHNRLYWYRQTLGQGPEFLTYFQNEAQLEKSRLLSDRFSAERPKGSFSTLEIQRTEQGDSAMYLCASTTDRVSIGELFFGEGSRLTVL.

CDR3 loop: CASSLARQGNTEAFF. The CDR3 DNA sequence: TGCGCCAGCAGCTTGGCACGACAGGGGAACACTGAAGCTTTCTTT. V usage is TRBV5-1 and J usage is TRBJ1-1; 7 positions agree with TRBD1. Unmatched junction bases numbered 3, after V lost 0 bases and J lost 1 base. The CDR3 contains 15 residues. CDR1 is SGHRS and CDR2 is YFSETQ in the germline V gene. Variable domain in full (rest from reference TRBV5-1 and TRBJ1-1): KAGVTQTPRYLIKTRGQQVTLSCSPISGHRSVSWYQQTPGQGLQFLFEYFSETQRNKGNFPGRFSGRQFSNSRSEMNVSTLELGDSALYLCASSLARQGNTEAFFGQGTRLTVV.

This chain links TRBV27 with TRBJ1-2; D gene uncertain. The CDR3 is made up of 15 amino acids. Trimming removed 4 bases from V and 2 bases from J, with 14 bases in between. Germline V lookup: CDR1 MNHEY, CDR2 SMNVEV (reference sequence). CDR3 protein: CASSSTWTGNYGYTF. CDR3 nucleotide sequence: TGTGCCAGCAGTTCAACCTGGACGGGGAACTATGGCTACACCTTC.

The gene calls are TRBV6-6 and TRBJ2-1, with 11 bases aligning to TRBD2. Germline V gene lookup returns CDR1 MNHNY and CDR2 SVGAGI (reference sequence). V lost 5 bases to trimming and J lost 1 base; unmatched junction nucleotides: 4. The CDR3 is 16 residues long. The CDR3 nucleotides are TGTGCCAGCAGTCGAATAGCGGGGGGGTCCTACAATGAGCAGTTCTTC. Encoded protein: CASSRIAGGSYNEQFF.

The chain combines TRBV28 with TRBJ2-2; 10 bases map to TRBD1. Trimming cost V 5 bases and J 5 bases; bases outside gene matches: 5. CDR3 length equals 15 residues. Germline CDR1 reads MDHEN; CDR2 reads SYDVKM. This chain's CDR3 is CASSRDRGLTGELFF. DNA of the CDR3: TGTGCCAGCAGTCGCGACAGGGGGCTAACCGGGGAGCTGTTTTTT.

In nucleotides, the CDR3 is TGTGCCAGCAGCTTAGGTGTTCGGTACAATGAGCAGTTCTTC. It yields the protein CASSLGVRYNEQFF. The chain combines TRBV11-2 with TRBJ2-1, with D unresolved. This CDR3 has 14 residues. Trimming took 1 base from V and 4 from J, leaving 8 bases between them. Germline CDR1 and CDR2: SGHAT and FQNNGV.

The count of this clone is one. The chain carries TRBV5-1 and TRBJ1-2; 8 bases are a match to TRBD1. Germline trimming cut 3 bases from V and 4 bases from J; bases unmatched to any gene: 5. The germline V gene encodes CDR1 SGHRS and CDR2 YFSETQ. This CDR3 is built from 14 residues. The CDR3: CASSSEQGGYGYTF. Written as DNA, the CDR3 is TGCGCCAGCAGCTCTGAACAGGGGGGCTATGGCTACACCTTC. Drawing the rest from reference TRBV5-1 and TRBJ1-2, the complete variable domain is KAGVTQTPRYLIKTRGQQVTLSCSPISGHRSVSWYQQTPGQGLQFLFEYFSETQRNKGNFPGRFSGRQFSNSRSEMNVSTLELGDSALYLCASSSEQGGYGYTFGSGTRLTVV.

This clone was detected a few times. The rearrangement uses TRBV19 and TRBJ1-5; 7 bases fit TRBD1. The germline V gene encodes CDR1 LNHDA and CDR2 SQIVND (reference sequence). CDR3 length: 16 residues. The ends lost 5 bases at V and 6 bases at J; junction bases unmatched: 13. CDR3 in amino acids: CASSVTGSGVGQPQHF. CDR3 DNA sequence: TGTGCCAGTAGTGTGACAGGGTCGGGGGTCGGTCAGCCCCAGCATTTT.

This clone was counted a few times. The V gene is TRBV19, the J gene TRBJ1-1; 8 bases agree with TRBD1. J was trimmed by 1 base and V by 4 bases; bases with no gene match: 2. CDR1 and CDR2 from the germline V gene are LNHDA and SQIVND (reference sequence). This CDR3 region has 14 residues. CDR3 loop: CASSRGQENTEAFF. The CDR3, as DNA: TGTGCCAGTAGTAGGGGACAGGAGAACACTGAAGCTTTCTTT.

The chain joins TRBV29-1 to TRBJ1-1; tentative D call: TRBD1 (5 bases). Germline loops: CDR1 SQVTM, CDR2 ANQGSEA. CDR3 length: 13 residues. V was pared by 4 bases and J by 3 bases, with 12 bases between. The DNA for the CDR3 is TGCAGCGTTGTTGCCAGGGCGGACACTGAAGCTTTCTTT. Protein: CSVVARADTEAFF.